These T cell receptor beta chains were read from a single sample in a study of cytotoxic CD8 clonotypes in ibrutinib-treated CLL. The data were produced by immunoSEQ multiplex PCR, yet TCRdb's version contains in-frame clones alone and is incomplete. Here the sample spans roughly 250,000 clones, 70% being singletons. Sequenced here: PBMCs, sampled after 24 months of ibrutinib treatment. Receptors originate from a human donor with chronic lymphocytic leukemia. CDR3s include the opening cysteine and the closing phenylalanine or tryptophan. The D gene is left open where the match is weak. Rows give clone size only sometimes, using once, few, many, or a class for an expanded clone.

clone_size j_call v_call d_call cdr3_aa cdr3_nt
. TRBJ2-7 TRBV11-2 . CASGGGSSYEQYF TGTGCCAGCGGGGGTGGGAGCTCCTACGAGCAGTACTTC
few TRBJ2-6 TRBV5-1 . CASSLGVGSGANVLTF TGCGCCAGCAGCTTGGGTGTGGGTTCTGGGGCCAACGTCCTGACTTTC
. TRBJ1-4 TRBV6-5 . CASALSLVEKLFF TGTGCCAGCGCTTTGTCCCTAGTTGAAAAACTGTTTTTT
. TRBJ2-7 TRBV28 . CASSLYEQYF TGTGCCAGCAGTTTGTACGAGCAGTACTTC
. TRBJ2-5 TRBV6-5 TRBD1 CASSGQGSETQYF TGTGCCAGCAGTGGACAGGGGTCGGAGACCCAGTACTTC
. TRBJ2-1 TRBV11-2 TRBD2 CASSRVAGKVVGQFF TGTGCCAGCAGCCGGGTAGCGGGGAAAGTGGTGGGGCAGTTCTTC
. TRBJ2-1 TRBV5-1 . CASSLAPGASSYNEQFF TGCGCCAGCAGCTTGGCCCCGGGGGCAAGCTCCTACAATGAGCAGTTCTTC
. TRBJ2-1 TRBV5-1 . CASSLFFYNEQFF TGCGCCAGCAGCTTGTTTTTCTACAATGAGCAGTTCTTC
few TRBJ2-3 TRBV27 TRBD1 CASSLGGPGQGQRRDTQYF TGTGCCAGCAGTTTAGGGGGCCCTGGACAGGGGCAAAGAAGAGATACGCAGTATTTT
. TRBJ2-7 TRBV30 . CAWSVTASSYEQYF TGTGCCTGGAGTGTGACAGCCAGCTCCTACGAGCAGTACTTC
. TRBJ2-1 TRBV5-1 TRBD2 CASSLDPAGLGNEQFF TGCGCCAGCAGCTTGGACCCAGCGGGGCTTGGTAATGAGCAGTTCTTC
. TRBJ2-7 TRBV10-3 TRBD2 CAIRGLAGTYEQYF TGTGCCATCAGGGGACTAGCCGGTACCTACGAGCAGTACTTC
. TRBJ2-1 TRBV11-1 . CASSLSSGLNEQFF TGTGCCAGCAGCTTATCCAGCGGGCTCAATGAGCAGTTCTTC
. TRBJ2-3 TRBV2 . CASQDAATQYF TGTGCCAGCCAGGATGCAGCCACGCAGTATTTT
. TRBJ1-3 TRBV28 . CASSSLRGAGNTIYF TGTGCCAGCAGTTCGCTCAGGGGAGCTGGAAACACCATATATTTT
. TRBJ2-7 TRBV18 . CASSPPGPEQYF TGTGCCAGCTCACCACCAGGGCCCGAGCAGTACTTC
. TRBJ2-7 TRBV27 . CASSFRRVAVSYEQYF TGTGCCAGCAGTTTCCGGAGGGTAGCTGTTAGCTACGAGCAGTACTTC
few TRBJ2-3 TRBV6-5 . CASSKTVSTDTQYF TGTGCCAGCTCAAAGACAGTTAGCACAGATACGCAGTATTTT
few TRBJ2-1 TRBV5-1 . CASSLAYGDYNEQFF TGCGCCAGCAGCTTGGCCTATGGAGATTACAATGAGCAGTTCTTC
. TRBJ2-7 TRBV7-3 . CASSSSGFSYEQYF TGTGCCAGCAGCTCTTCAGGGTTCAGCTACGAGCAGTACTTC
. TRBJ1-4 TRBV9 . CASSVASSEKLFF TGTGCCAGCAGCGTAGCATCTAGCGAAAAACTGTTTTTT
. TRBJ2-6 TRBV21-1 . CASSKESGANVLTF TGTGCCAGCAGCAAAGAATCTGGGGCCAACGTCCTGACTTTC
. TRBJ1-5 TRBV7-2 . CASSRGDQPQHF TGTGCCAGCAGCCGGGGAGATCAGCCCCAGCATTTT
. TRBJ2-7 TRBV14 TRBD2 CASSRGLATAEQYF TGTGCCAGCAGTCGGGGACTAGCGACCGCCGAGCAGTACTTC
few TRBJ2-1 TRBV28 . CASRLAVYNEQFF TGTGCCAGCAGGTTGGCGGTTTACAATGAGCAGTTCTTC
. TRBJ2-1 TRBV9 TRBD2 CASTSSGVSYNEQFF TGTGCCAGCACCAGTAGCGGGGTCTCCTACAATGAGCAGTTCTTC
once TRBJ1-5 TRBV19 . CASSMNQARQPQHF TGTGCCAGTAGTATGAATCAGGCCCGGCAGCCCCAGCATTTT
. TRBJ2-5 TRBV7-7 TRBD1 CASSLAPTGRETQYF TGTGCTAGCAGCTTAGCGCCGACAGGGCGGGAGACCCAGTACTTC
. TRBJ1-2 TRBV27 . CASSLSEGWGANYGYTF TGTGCCAGCAGTTTATCTGAGGGGTGGGGAGCTAACTATGGCTACACCTTC
few TRBJ1-2 TRBV6-5 TRBD1 CASSYSGTDTYGYTF TGTGCCAGCAGTTACTCGGGGACAGACACTTATGGCTACACCTTC